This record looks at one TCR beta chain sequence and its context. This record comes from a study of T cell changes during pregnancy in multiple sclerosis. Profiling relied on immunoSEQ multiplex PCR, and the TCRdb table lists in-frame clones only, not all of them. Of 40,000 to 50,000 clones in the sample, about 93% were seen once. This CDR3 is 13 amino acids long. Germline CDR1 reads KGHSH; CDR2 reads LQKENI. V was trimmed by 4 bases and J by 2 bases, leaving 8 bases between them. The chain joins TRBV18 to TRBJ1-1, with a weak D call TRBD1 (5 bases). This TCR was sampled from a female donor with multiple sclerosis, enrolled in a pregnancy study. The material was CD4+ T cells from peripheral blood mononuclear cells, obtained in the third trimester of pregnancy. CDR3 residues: CASSQGLNTEAFF. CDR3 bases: TGTGCCAGCTCACAGGGGCTCAACACTGAAGCTTTCTTT.